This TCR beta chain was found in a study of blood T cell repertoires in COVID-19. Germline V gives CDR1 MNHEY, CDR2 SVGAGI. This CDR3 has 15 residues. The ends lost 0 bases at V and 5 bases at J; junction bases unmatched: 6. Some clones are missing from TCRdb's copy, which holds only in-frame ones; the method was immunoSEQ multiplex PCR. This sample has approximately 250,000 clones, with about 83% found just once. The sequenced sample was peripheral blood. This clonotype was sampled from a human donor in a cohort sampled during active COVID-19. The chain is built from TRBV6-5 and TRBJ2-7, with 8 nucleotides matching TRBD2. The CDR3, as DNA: TGTGCCAGCAGTTACTCAGGGACTAGTGACCACGAGCAGTACTTC. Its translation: CASSYSGTSDHEQYF.